This T cell receptor (beta chain) was found in a study of T cell responses to AZD1222 COVID-19 vaccine. Measured with immunoSEQ multiplex PCR; TCRdb has only the in-frame clones, and not every one. The table lists 150,000 to 180,000 clones, less than 90% of them singletons. Concerning this clone itself: Its antigen remains unidentified.

Germline V lookup: CDR1 SGHAT, CDR2 FQNNGV. The CDR3 is 12 residues long. The V end was cut by 3 bases, the J end by 5 bases, with 7 bases between. Notes on the study in general: Donor demographics were predominantly white British with a female majority; clonal diversity may be underestimated. Reportedly, close to half of spike-specific TCRs are directed against unmutated variant regions. Only a handful of AZD1222 recipients, more than 5 in all, had baseline seropositivity. Spike-specific TCR depth and breadth grew after two AZD1222 doses.

This chain connects TRBV11-2 to TRBJ1-1; D unclear. The clonotype originates from an adult in good health. Material: peripheral blood, obtained on day 0 of MenACWY control vaccination. CDR3 region: CASSLYATEAFF. The CDR3 nucleotides read TGTGCCAGCAGCTTGTATGCGACTGAAGCTTTCTTT. Full variable domain (remainder filled in from reference TRBV11-2 and TRBJ1-1): EAGVAQSPRYKIIEKRQSVAFWCNPISGHATLYWYQQILGQGPKLLIQFQNNGVVDDSQLPKDRFSAERLKGVDSTLKIQPAKLEDSAVYLCASSLYATEAFFGQGTRLTVV.